These T cell receptor beta chains were read from a single sample in a study of CD8+CD57+ T cells in acquired aplastic anemia. TCRdb reprocessed the reads with MiXCR, giving one entry per CDR3 protein. This table holds fewer than 200,000 distinct CDR3 sequences, about half found once. Material: sorted CD4+, CD8+, or CD8+CD57+ T cells (not recorded which) from PBMCs. The receptor source for this set is a human donor with aplastic anemia. Both conserved end residues are part of each CDR3.

cdr3_aa v_call
CAIRLGPETYGYTF TRBV10-3
CASSLEAFF TRBV7-9
CSVDPGGILSEQFF TRBV29-1
CASSRTGVRQPQHF TRBV3-1
CASSGLITSGGTDTQYF TRBV6-1
CATSRDQGLSEKLFF TRBV15
CASSLGPRTGAYEQYF TRBV7-8
CASSFGTGNQPQHF TRBV12-3/TRBV12-4
CASSEAGDQPQHF TRBV2
CASSYSGQEETQYF TRBV12-3/TRBV12-4
CSVDLGGF TRBV29-1
CASSQGGYSNQPQHF TRBV3-1
CASSLGTSGPTGELFF TRBV11-1
CASSKTPGGGLGYGYTF TRBV12-3/TRBV12-4
CATSWPGLAQNNEQFF TRBV15
CASSKSGGSSYEQYF TRBV7-6
CATSDPDRGLDEQYF TRBV24-1
CASSLTGLRTF TRBV28
CASSVEVGTYEQYF TRBV9
CASSLRGYTSGELFF TRBV11-2
CASSISPGQVGYGYTF TRBV19
CASSVASGDTQYF TRBV6-1
CAISDRTSLKPHF TRBV10-3
CASSYLNGYTF TRBV6-6
CASRDIAGDYNEQFF TRBV6-1
CASSIGGGYTF TRBV19
CASRRETGGNQPQHF TRBV2
CASSQDPFPGQGLSEQFF TRBV25-1
CSVGQGNGYTF TRBV29-1
CASSQGERFRADEKLFF TRBV4-1
CASSEGTTNTGELFF TRBV6-1